This entry features one TCR beta chain sequence. The antigen is undetermined. This sample was taken from a study of shared clonotypes between healthy human individuals. The overall study: The study used three CD4 naive, three CD4 memory, two CD8 naive and one CD8 memory plate per donor. The study, taken as a whole, reports: Four donors shared roughly 5% of their naive CD4 clonotypes. As a rule, naive subsets had a larger estimated richness than memory subsets.

Genomic DNA belonging to each subset was distributed in equal measure over several immunoSEQ plates. Using immunoSEQ multiplex PCR, the repertoire was profiled, and TCRdb retains in-frame clones only, with some absent. The data show hundreds of thousands of clones, with approximately 79% seen just once and less than 2% held by the top ten. The CDR3 totals 19 residues. The V gene end was trimmed by 0 bases and the J gene end by 4 bases; junction bases not matched to a gene: 17. Germline V gives CDR1 WSHSY, CDR2 SAAADI. The rearrangement joins TRBV10-2 to TRBJ2-5; TRBD2 aligns across 7 bases. The receptor was isolated from a woman in her twenties or thirties in good health. The sequenced sample consisted of memory CD4+ T cells sorted from blood. As to subset: CD45RA-negative fraction. CDR3 amino acids: CASSESLDSGSIGLETQYF. The CDR3 DNA reads TGCGCCAGCAGTGAGTCCTTAGATAGCGGGTCGATAGGGTTAGAGACCCAGTACTTC.